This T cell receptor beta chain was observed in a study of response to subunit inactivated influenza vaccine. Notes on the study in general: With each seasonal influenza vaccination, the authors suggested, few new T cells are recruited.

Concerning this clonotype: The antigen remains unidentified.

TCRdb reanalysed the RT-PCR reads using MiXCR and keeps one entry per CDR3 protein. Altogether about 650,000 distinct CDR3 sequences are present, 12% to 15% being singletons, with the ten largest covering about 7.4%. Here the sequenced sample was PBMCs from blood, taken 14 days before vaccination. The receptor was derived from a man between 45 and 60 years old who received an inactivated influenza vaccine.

CDR3 coding DNA: TGCGCCAGCAGCCAAGATGAGGGACCGTTCTCTGGAAACACCATATATTTT. Protein product: CASSQDEGPFSGNTIYF. This chain joins TRBV4-3 and TRBJ1-3; possible D gene TRBD1, 5 bases. V gave up 0 bases and J gave up 0 bases, with 12 bases separating them. There are 17 residues in the CDR3. Germline-derived CDR1 and CDR2 are LGHNA and YSLEER.